The sequence of this T cell receptor (beta chain) was determined in a study of blood T cell repertoires in COVID-19. For the study at large: Researchers got acute and convalescent COVID-19 samples from the United States, Italy and Spain.

The repertoire was sequenced with immunoSEQ multiplex PCR; TCRdb's copy has only in-frame clones and lacks some. The data show 230,000 or so clones, with 80% to 90% seen just once and around 4.6% held by the top ten. This CDR3 has 15 amino acids. The sequenced material came from peripheral blood. The V call is TRBV21-1, the J call TRBJ2-5; the table's TRBD1 call for D was not verified on the DNA. TRBV21-1 is a pseudogene segment. The TCR comes from a woman aged 40 to 55 who had recovered from COVID-19. The DNA of the CDR3 is TGTGCCAGCAGCATCCGGGACAGGGGTAGAAAGACCCAGTACTTC. It encodes CASSIRDRGRKTQYF.